The subject of this entry is one T cell receptor (beta chain). This clone appeared once. The antigen it binds to is not known. Base quality data are lacking; no much larger clone is found one base away. The immunoSEQ Assay, a bias-controlled multiplex PCR, was used to amplify TCRbeta CDR3 regions from genomic DNA. The authors' pipeline ran thus. The number of nucleated cells in each sample was estimated from the amplification of reference gene primers within the assay. To quantify the absolute abundance of each unique TCRbeta CDR3 rearrangement, sequence reads were collapsed and filtered. For each sample, productive Simpson clonality was calculated as the square root of Simpson's diversity index over productive rearrangements. TCRdb holds this immuneACCESS table with in-frame rearrangements only. Some clones are missing; in checked studies, unresolved V genes explain under half, and the rest has no known cause. Clonal size and the V and J genes are those of that table, whereas D and trimming came from the DNA. The sample records 90,000 to 100,000 clones, around 85% of which are singletons. The ten largest clones take up 9.5% to 15% of the sample.

This entry comes from a study of blood T cell repertoires in COVID-19 (dated by TCRdb to between 2020 and 2021). Context from the whole study: Collaborator samples came from the United States, Italy and Spain and covered acute and convalescent phases of COVID-19. The prospective study material was composed of cDNA or gDNA derived from T cells, B-cell-depleted T cells, or PBMCs. Deeply sampled blood TCRbeta repertoires from subjects exposed to, actively infected with, or recovered from COVID-19 were included in the dataset. The repertoires were released in a freely available public database meant as a resource for research on the immune response to SARS-CoV-2. The samples were drawn from the first 160 participants of the ongoing ImmuneRACE study and from over a thousand subjects provided by 6 global collaborators. Nearly every sample came with metadata listing a de-identified subject ID, COVID-19 status, age in years and sex. HLA class I and class II types, where available, came from metadata supplied by the sample provider rather than from assay-based typing. Beyond this particular receptor, the publication reports: Clinical and demographic metadata were provided uncurated, with the amount varying by source and participant.

The CDR3 spans 16 residues, from the cysteine through the phenylalanine. Kept here is only the CDR3 DNA, which spans 48 bases and is read in frame from base 1. Reading the germline V gene gives CDR1 SGHTA and CDR2 FQGNSA. Trimming takes 5 bases off V and 3 bases off J; junction bases not matched to a gene: 7. Whole blood was collected in K2EDTA tubes by collaborating institutions according to the institutions' own protocols. For TCRbeta analysis, collaborators shipped samples in one of three forms: frozen whole blood, isolated PBMCs, or DNA extracted from either of those sample types. This clonotype originated in a human donor in a cohort sampled during active COVID-19. Sequenced sample: peripheral blood. Recombination joined TRBV7-2 with TRBJ1-5, and 10 junction bases match TRBD1. Here the CDR3 is given as CASSAGDRGSNQPQHF. The DNA reads as follows: TGTGCCAGCAGCGCCGGGGACAGGGGTTCCAATCAGCCCCAGCATTTT.